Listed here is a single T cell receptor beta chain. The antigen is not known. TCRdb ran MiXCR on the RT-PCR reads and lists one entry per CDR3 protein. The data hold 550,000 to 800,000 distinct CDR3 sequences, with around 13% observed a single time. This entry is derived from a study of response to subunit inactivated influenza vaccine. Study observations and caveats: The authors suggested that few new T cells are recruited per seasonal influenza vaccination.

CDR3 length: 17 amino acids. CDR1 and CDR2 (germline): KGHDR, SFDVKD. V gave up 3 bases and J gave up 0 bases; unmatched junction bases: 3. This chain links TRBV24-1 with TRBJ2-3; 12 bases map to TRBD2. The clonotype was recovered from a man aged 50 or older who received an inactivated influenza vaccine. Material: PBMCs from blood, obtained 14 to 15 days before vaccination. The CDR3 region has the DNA TGTGCCACCAGTGATCTCGGGACTAGCGGGAGCACAGATACGCAGTATTTT. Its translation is CATSDLGTSGSTDTQYF.